A selection of T cell receptor beta chains follows, all from one sample in a study of blood T cell repertoires in COVID-19. The protocol was immunoSEQ multiplex PCR, while the TCRdb copy is restricted to in-frame clones and leaves out a portion. There are about 330,000 clones in the sample; around 90% occur only once, and less than 6.5% lies in the top ten. Sequenced sample: PBMCs or T cells enriched from blood (not recorded which). Receptors originate from a man aged 30 to 39 who had recovered from COVID-19. The CDR3 runs from the conserved cysteine through the conserved F or W. The D gene is left open where the match is weak. Clone sizes are given selectively: once, few, many, or a class where the clone is expanded.

j_call d_call v_call clone_size cdr3_aa cdr3_nt
TRBJ2-5 . TRBV4-2 . CASSQDVGGAGETQYF TGTGCCAGCAGCCAAGATGTTGGAGGGGCCGGAGAGACCCAGTACTTC
TRBJ2-7 TRBD1 TRBV4-1 . CASSQRQGNEQYF TGCGCCAGCAGCCAGAGACAGGGGAACGAGCAGTACTTC
TRBJ2-1 . TRBV20-1 . CSASWRYNEQFF TGCAGTGCTAGTTGGAGATACAATGAGCAGTTCTTC
TRBJ1-4 TRBD1 TRBV28 . CASREGTGGVMGEKLFF TGTGCCAGCAGAGAGGGGACAGGGGGCGTCATGGGAGAAAAACTGTTTTTT
TRBJ1-6 . TRBV5-1 . CASSLAFRQVDSPLHF TGCGCCAGCAGCTTGGCCTTTCGACAGGTCGATTCACCCCTCCACTTT
TRBJ2-1 TRBD2 TRBV19 . CASSQRGVHEQFF TGTGCCAGTAGTCAGCGGGGGGTGCATGAGCAGTTCTTC
TRBJ1-5 . TRBV7-9 . CASSLAEQGYQPQHF TGTGCCAGCAGCTTGGCGGAACAGGGTTACCAGCCCCAGCATTTT
TRBJ1-2 . TRBV19 few CASSYGQYYGYTF TGTGCCAGTAGCTACGGACAGTACTATGGCTACACCTTC
TRBJ1-5 . TRBV15 . CATSRDRGAQPQHF TGTGCCACCAGCAGAGATCGGGGGGCCCAGCCCCAGCATTTT
TRBJ1-1 TRBD1 TRBV7-9 . CASSRTGTNTEAFF TGTGCCAGCAGCCGGACAGGCACGAACACTGAAGCTTTCTTT
TRBJ1-6 . TRBV10-3 . CAISVAETGLGNSPLHF TGTGCCATCAGTGTGGCCGAGACAGGACTAGGGAATTCACCCCTCCACTTT
TRBJ2-7 . TRBV10-3 . CATVDRSYEQYF TGTGCCACCGTCGACAGATCCTACGAGCAGTACTTC
TRBJ1-4 TRBD1 TRBV19 once CASSTRTGFGTNEKLFF TGTGCCAGTAGCACAAGGACAGGGTTTGGAACTAATGAAAAACTGTTTTTT
TRBJ1-4 . TRBV19 . CASSQGLKKLFF TGTGCCAGTAGTCAGGGGTTGAAGAAACTGTTTTTT
TRBJ2-5 . TRBV5-1 . CASSFSARETQYF TGCGCCAGCAGCTTTAGTGCGCGGGAGACCCAGTACTTC
TRBJ1-1 TRBD1 TRBV18 . CASSPGQGLNTEAFF TGTGCCAGCTCACCGGGACAGGGGCTTAACACTGAAGCTTTCTTT
TRBJ2-3 TRBD2 TRBV10-3 . CAISESSGLAGATDTQYF TGTGCCATCAGTGAGTCTTCAGGACTAGCGGGGGCCACAGATACGCAGTATTTT